This TCR beta chain was sequenced for a study of shared clonotypes between healthy human individuals. Sequenced by immunoSEQ multiplex PCR; TCRdb stores in-frame clones only, minus some. The repertoire holds approximately 2.5 million clones, with roughly 93% as singletons. Looked up from germline, CDR1 is PRHDT and CDR2 is FYEKMQ (reference sequence). This CDR3 is built from 15 residues. After removal of 2 bases from V and 5 bases from J, the junction contained 3 bases not matched to a gene. This rearrangement joins TRBV13 to TRBJ2-5; TRBD2 matches at 12 bases. The sample consisted of naive CD4+ T cells from PBMCs. Subset of the sample: CD45RA+ positively selected. This clonotype originated in a young man in good health. Some clones in this sample may be carry-over from other donors' samples. The CDR3 region has the DNA TGTGCCAGCAGCTTATCGGGGACTAGCGGGGAGACCCAGTACTTC. Amino acids: CASSLSGTSGETQYF.